Listed here is a single T cell receptor (beta chain). Its antigen is undetermined. The data derive from a study of beta chain features in type 1 diabetes. Study-wide background: Some 99 million sorted cells were examined across all samples.

Study-wide points: For Type 1 diabetes patients, all four CD4+ subsets carried TCRB CDR3s that were moderately but significantly shorter.

V shed 3 bases and J 6 bases; nucleotides not matched to a gene: 4. The CDR3 consists of 15 residues. Germline V gene lookup returns CDR1 MNHNS and CDR2 SASEGT. Investigators reverse transcribed all isolated RNA, so they sequenced expressed TCRB transcripts. Clones were sequenced by immunoSEQ multiplex PCR, and TCRdb holds only the in-frame ones, with some missing. Here the sample spans about 180,000 clones, 7.8% being singletons. Specimen: central memory CD4+ T cells from blood. V gene TRBV6-1 combines with J gene TRBJ2-3, with 12 bases that match TRBD1. The clonotype originates from a woman aged 40 to 49 with type 1 diabetes. CDR3: CASSDTGTGGDTQYF. Written as DNA, the CDR3 is TGTGCCAGCAGTGATACCGGGACAGGGGGCGATACGCAGTATTTT.